The 32 T cell receptor beta chains below were found in one sample sequenced in a study of early T cells in non-severe SARS-CoV-2 infection. MiXCR was run by TCRdb on the 5' RACE reads, yielding one entry per CDR3 protein. The sample shows approximately 69,000 distinct CDR3 sequences, about 11% of them seen only once. Sequencing was carried out using whole blood. These TCRs come from an adult who was a healthcare worker with PCR-confirmed SARS-CoV-2 infection or an uninfected control (not recorded which).

J is TRBJ2-3 and V is TRBV20-1; 10 nucleotides line up with TRBD2. V shed 6 bases and J 1 base; nucleotides not matched to a gene: 4. The CDR3 length is 14 residues. In germline, CDR1 is DFQATT, CDR2 SNEGSKA (reference sequence). The CDR3 protein is CSAWTSGRTDTQYF. The CDR3 nucleotides read TGCAGTGCGTGGACTAGCGGACGCACAGATACGCAGTATTTT.

This clonotype occurred many times. The chain employs TRBV29-1 and TRBJ2-3; D is ambiguous. CDR1 and CDR2 from the germline V gene are SQVTM and ANQGSEA. Between the trimmed V and J ends, which lost 4 bases and 3 bases, there was a span of 8 bases. This CDR3 has 12 residues. The DNA for the CDR3 is TGCAGCGTTGTGGAATTGACAGATACGCAGTATTTT. Translated: CSVVELTDTQYF.

This clonotype showed up many times. In DNA, the CDR3 is TGTGCCAGCAGCTTAGCGGCCGCTTCCTACGAGCAGTACTTC. It is translated as CASSLAAASYEQYF. The chain couples TRBV7-9 to TRBJ2-7; D remains ambiguous. V shed 0 bases and J shed 1 base, with 7 bases lying between them. CDR1 SEHNR and CDR2 FQNEAQ come from the germline V gene (reference sequence). CDR3 size: 14 residues.

This clonotype was counted only a few times. V usage is TRBV10-3 and J usage is TRBJ2-3; D is unresolved. Trimming took off 1 base at V and 3 bases at J, with 11 bases between the two ends. Per the germline V gene, CDR1 is ENHRY and CDR2 is SYGVKD. CDR3 length equals 15 residues. The CDR3 region has the DNA TGTGCCATCAGTGAGTTCGGACGTCCAACAGATACGCAGTATTTT. This codes for CAISEFGRPTDTQYF.

This clonotype was counted once. The chain is built from TRBV6-2 or TRBV6-3 and TRBJ1-5; D is uncertain. Trimming shortened V by 7 bases and J by 2 bases, and 6 bases separated the two germline ends. The CDR3 is made up of 12 amino acids. From germline, CDR1 is MNHEY and CDR2 SVGEGT. The CDR3 DNA follows: TGTGCCAGCACGCCGGGCAATCAGCCCCAGCATTTT. Its translation is CASTPGNQPQHF.

The table lists this clonotype with a few counts. This rearrangement joins TRBV24-1 to TRBJ2-1; 11 bases are a match to TRBD2. V lost 1 base and J lost 9; bases outside the gene matches: 4. This CDR3 has 15 residues. The germline CDR1 and CDR2 sequences are KGHDR and SFDVKD. In DNA form, the CDR3 reads TGTGCCACCAGTGATTTTACTAGCGGGAGAAGTGAGCAGTTCTTC. Amino acids: CATSDFTSGRSEQFF.

The chain joins TRBV7-2 to TRBJ2-1; D is perhaps TRBD1 (5 bases). Trimming removed 5 bases at V and 4 bases at J, with 15 bases between. There are 15 residues in the CDR3. CDR1 is SGHTA and CDR2 is FQGNSA in the germline V gene. CDR3 in DNA: TGTGCCAGCAGCCCAGGGCCGAGCGTATACAATGAGCAGTTCTTC. Its translation: CASSPGPSVYNEQFF.

This clonotype was picked up many times. The chain employs TRBV30 and TRBJ1-5; no clear D. This CDR3 has 13 amino acids. V gave up 1 base and J gave up 3 bases, with 7 bases separating them. Germline-derived CDR1 and CDR2 are GTSNPN and SVGIG (reference sequence). Here the CDR3 DNA reads TGTGCCTGGAGTGGAGGTAACAATCAGCCCCAGCATTTT. It is translated as CAWSGGNNQPQHF. Full variable domain (missing parts from reference TRBV30 and TRBJ1-5): SQTIHQWPATLVQPVGSPLSLECTVEGTSNPNLYWYRQAAGRGLQLLFYSVGIGQISSEVPQNLSASRPQDRQFILSSKKLLLSDSGFYLCAWSGGNNQPQHFGDGTRLSIL.

This clonotype has only a few counts. The V call is TRBV29-1, the J call TRBJ1-1; D is undetermined. CDR1 and CDR2 (germline): SQVTM, ANQGSEA. The CDR3 runs to 13 residues. V was clipped by 1 base and J by 0 bases, with 6 bases between them. In nucleotides, the CDR3 is TGCAGCGTTGAAGCGGGCATGAACACTGAAGCTTTCTTT. Translated: CSVEAGMNTEAFF.

This clonotype appeared many times. The chain is built from TRBV7-9 and TRBJ2-7; 7 positions match TRBD1. Per the germline V gene, CDR1 is SEHNR and CDR2 is FQNEAQ (reference sequence). V was clipped by 1 base and J by 3 bases; unmatched bases: 3. There are 14 residues in the CDR3. Here the CDR3 DNA reads TGTGCCAGCAGCTTAGGAAGGGACAGCTACGAGCAGTACTTC. Its translation is CASSLGRDSYEQYF.

At least ten counts were recorded for this clonotype. This chain connects TRBV2 to TRBJ2-1, with 10 bases fitting TRBD2. Germline V gives CDR1 SNHLY, CDR2 FYNNEI. The junction had 7 bases not matched to a gene; V was cut back by 5 bases and J by 6 bases. There are 15 residues in the CDR3. CDR3 sequence reads: CASSPGLAGVNEQFF. CDR3 nucleotides: TGTGCCAGCAGTCCCGGGCTAGCGGGAGTCAATGAGCAGTTCTTC.

The CDR3 loop is CASSPGTSQLGAQYF. CDR3 coding DNA: TGTGCCAGCAGCCCTGGGACTAGCCAACTGGGAGCGCAGTATTTT. The V gene is TRBV5-4, the J gene TRBJ2-3, with 9 bases identical to TRBD2. CDR1 SGHNT and CDR2 YYREEE come from the germline V gene (reference sequence). V shed 4 bases and J 10 bases; nucleotides not matched to a gene: 13. The CDR3 is made up of 15 amino acids.

The chain has TRBV27 and TRBJ2-3; no clear D. The CDR3 length is 15 residues. V lost 3 bases and J 4 bases, leaving 14 bases between the germline ends. In germline, CDR1 is MNHEY, CDR2 SMNVEV (reference sequence). The CDR3 nucleotides read TGTGCCAGCAGTTTGTTAGCACCTTGGGCAGATACGCAGTATTTT. Protein: CASSLLAPWADTQYF.

In this sample, this clonotype turned up many times. The V call is TRBV5-1, the J call TRBJ2-7; tentatively, D is TRBD2 (6 bases). V was pared by 4 bases and J by 0 bases, with 8 bases between. Germline loops: CDR1 SGHRS, CDR2 YFSETQ. This CDR3 contains 13 residues. This CDR3 is CASSAGPSYEQYF. The CDR3 nucleotides are TGCGCCAGCAGCGCGGGACCCTCCTACGAGCAGTACTTC.

This chain links TRBV30 with TRBJ2-5; perhaps D is TRBD1 or TRBD2 (5 bases each). Trimming cost V 0 bases and J 10 bases, with 33 bases left between them. The CDR3 has 19 residues. The V gene's germline CDR1 is GTSNPN and CDR2 SVGIG (reference sequence). The CDR3 coding sequence is TGTGCCTGGAGTGTGGGGGTTGGCCGGGCAAGAGACCCCACCTCTTTCCAGTACTTC. It is translated as CAWSVGVGRARDPTSFQYF. Looking up the rest from reference TRBV30 and TRBJ2-5 gives the full variable domain: SQTIHQWPATLVQPVGSPLSLECTVEGTSNPNLYWYRQAAGRGLQLLFYSVGIGQISSEVPQNLSASRPQDRQFILSSKKLLLSDSGFYLCAWSVGVGRARDPTSFQYFGPGTRLLVL.

The chain is built from TRBV20-1 and TRBJ2-1, with 10 bases lining up with TRBD1. The V gene's germline CDR1 is DFQATT and CDR2 SNEGSKA (reference sequence). Trimming took 3 bases from V and 9 from J; bases not matched to a gene: 14. The CDR3 is 16 residues long. In DNA, the CDR3 is TGCAGTGCTAGGGAAGTTGGGACAGGGGTATGGGGTGAGCAGTTCTTC. This sequence encodes CSAREVGTGVWGEQFF.

This rearrangement joins TRBV5-1 to TRBJ2-1; D possibly corresponds to TRBD2 (5 bases). This CDR3 has 13 residues. CDR1 is SGHRS, CDR2 YFSETQ, per germline. The V and J ends lost 3 bases and 7 bases respectively, with 11 bases between them. CDR3 sequence reads: CASSSGLNNEQFF. The DNA of the CDR3 is TGCGCCAGCAGCTCAGGACTCAATAATGAGCAGTTCTTC. Full variable domain (outside the CDR3, taken from reference TRBV5-1 and TRBJ2-1): KAGVTQTPRYLIKTRGQQVTLSCSPISGHRSVSWYQQTPGQGLQFLFEYFSETQRNKGNFPGRFSGRQFSNSRSEMNVSTLELGDSALYLCASSSGLNNEQFFGPGTRLTVL.

The chain joins TRBV27 to TRBJ2-5; D is unresolved. The CDR3 contains 13 residues. The germline V gene has CDR1 MNHEY and CDR2 SMNVEV (reference sequence). V gave up 10 bases and J gave up 2 bases, with 14 bases separating them. The CDR3 sequence: CATAIRVQETQYF. Here the CDR3 DNA reads TGTGCCACCGCCATAAGGGTACAAGAGACCCAGTACTTC.

This clonotype was picked up one time. One end of the junction does not line up with germline, which may come from a read error. The chain has TRBV5-1 and TRBJ2-1; tentatively, D is TRBD2 (6 bases). In germline, CDR1 is SGHRS, CDR2 YFSETQ. The CDR3 spans 16 residues. The CDR3 sequence is CASSLARGASYNEKFF. For the CDR3, the DNA is TGCGCCAGCAGCTTGGCACGCGGGGCATCCTACAATGAGAAGTTCTTC.

In this sample, this clonotype turned up a few times. V usage is TRBV27 and J usage is TRBJ1-2; 10 bases are shared with TRBD1. CDR1 is MNHEY and CDR2 is SMNVEV in the germline V gene (reference sequence). This CDR3 contains 14 residues. V shed 5 bases, J shed 6 bases, and the junction held 6 bases outside the gene matches. The CDR3 DNA sequence: TGTGCCAGCAGTCCCGACAGGGGGCGAAATGGCTACACCTTC. Encoded protein: CASSPDRGRNGYTF.

This clonotype was picked up a small number of times. This chain joins TRBV7-9 and TRBJ2-1; 8 nucleotides align to TRBD1. Germline lookup yields CDR1 SEHNR and CDR2 FQNEAQ (reference sequence). The CDR3 runs 12 residues. Germline trimming cut 5 bases from V and 9 bases from J; bases unmatched to any gene: 3. In nucleotides, the CDR3 is TGTGCCAGCAGCCCACAGGGGGGTGAGCAGTTCTTC. It specifies CASSPQGGEQFF.

In its sample, this clonotype was seen a few times. Relative to the germline gene, one junction end is altered; a read error may explain this. The chain has TRBV9 and TRBJ2-5; D is unresolved. The CDR3 length is 13 residues. Per germline, CDR1 SGDLS and CDR2 YYNGEE. DNA of the CDR3: TGTACCAGCAGCCCCACGGGCGCCGAGACCCAGTACTTC. Its protein product is CTSSPTGAETQYF.

This clonotype was recorded at least ten times. The J gene is TRBJ2-3, the V gene TRBV6-5; 11 nucleotides match TRBD2. Germline lookup yields CDR1 MNHEY and CDR2 SVGAGI. The V segment lost 7 bases and the J segment 2 bases; nucleotides outside the gene matches: 5. CDR3 length: 15 amino acids. The CDR3 reads CASNLAGGSTDTQYF. In nucleotides, the CDR3 is TGTGCCAGCAATCTAGCGGGGGGATCCACAGATACGCAGTATTTT.

Ten or more counts support this clonotype. The chain is built from TRBV21-1 and TRBJ2-7; TRBD1, as called in the table, went unchecked against the DNA. TRBV21-1 is reported as a pseudogene. The CDR3 covers 15 residues. The CDR3 loop reads CASSKRGSLCYEQYF. CDR3 coding DNA: TGTGCCAGCAGCAAAAGGGGGTCCCTCTGTTACGAGCAGTACTTC.

At least ten counts were recorded for this clonotype. V and J are TRBV7-6 and TRBJ2-6, with D possibly TRBD1 on 5 matching bases. Deletions cut 2 bases from V and 0 bases from J, with 17 bases between. Germline lookup yields CDR1 SGHVS and CDR2 FNYEAQ. This CDR3 is 19 amino acids long. This CDR3 is CASSLNPPTDNSGANVLTF. DNA of the CDR3: TGTGCCAGCAGCTTAAATCCCCCGACAGACAACTCTGGGGCCAACGTCCTGACTTTC.

In this sample, this clonotype turned up a few times. The CDR3 DNA reads TGCGCCAGCAGCTCGGGACAGGGAGCCTACGAGCAGTACTTC. It codes for CASSSGQGAYEQYF. This chain uses TRBV5-1 with TRBJ2-7; 9 bases are a match to TRBD1. Germline V CDR1 and CDR2: SGHRS, YFSETQ. This CDR3 is built from 14 residues. V was pared by 3 bases and J by 2 bases, with 3 bases of the junction left unmatched. The whole variable domain, remainder taken from reference TRBV5-1 and TRBJ2-7, is KAGVTQTPRYLIKTRGQQVTLSCSPISGHRSVSWYQQTPGQGLQFLFEYFSETQRNKGNFPGRFSGRQFSNSRSEMNVSTLELGDSALYLCASSSGQGAYEQYFGPGTRLTVT.

This clonotype was seen a few times. This chain connects TRBV7-9 to TRBJ2-3, with D perhaps matching TRBD1 or TRBD2 (5 bases each). The CDR3 loop spans 15 amino acids. The germline CDR1 and CDR2 sequences are SEHNR and FQNEAQ (reference sequence). V lost 4 bases and J 1 base, leaving 12 bases between the germline ends. The DNA of the CDR3 is TGTGCCAGCAGCTCCCGGGACGGACGCACAGATACGCAGTATTTT. Translated, it gives CASSSRDGRTDTQYF.

Turning to this clonotype: A junction boundary mismatches the germline segment, possibly from a read error. The chain has TRBV25-1 and TRBJ2-5; D remains unclear. The germline gives CDR1 MGHDK, CDR2 SYGVNS. The CDR3 has 12 residues. The CDR3 sequence: CASSVDGETQYF. CDR3 coding DNA: TGTGCTAGCAGTGTTGATGGAGAGACCCAGTACTTC.

This clonotype was seen ten or more times. The gene calls are TRBV19 and TRBJ1-5; 9 bases fit TRBD1. Germline trimming cut 3 bases from V and 7 bases from J; bases unmatched to any gene: 7. Germline lookup yields CDR1 LNHDA and CDR2 SQIVND (reference sequence). The CDR3 has 15 amino acids. CDR3 coding DNA: TGTGCCAGTAGTATTTTGGGACAGGGAAGACAGCCCCAGCATTTT. This translates into CASSILGQGRQPQHF.

The chain has TRBV7-8 and TRBJ2-3, with TRBD1 matching 7 bases. CDR1 and CDR2 (germline): SGHVS, FQNEAQ. The V gene end was trimmed by 5 bases and the J gene end by 6 bases; junction bases not matched to a gene: 17. The CDR3 consists of 17 residues. The CDR3, as DNA: TGTGCCAGCAGCAACCCCGCAGGGGGAGCCTGGTTGGATACGCAGTATTTT. Its protein is CASSNPAGGAWLDTQYF.

Many counts were recorded for this clonotype. The chain recombines TRBV7-6 with TRBJ2-6; 7 bases are shared with TRBD1. CDR1 and CDR2 (germline): SGHVS, FNYEAQ. The junction had 11 bases not matched to a gene; V was cut back by 2 bases and J by 1 base. This CDR3 has 19 residues. The CDR3 loop reads CASSLRKGAQQSGANVLTF. CDR3 DNA: TGTGCCAGCAGCTTAAGAAAGGGGGCGCAACAGTCTGGGGCCAACGTCCTGACTTTC.

This clonotype has only a few counts. This sequence joins TRBV20-1 and TRBJ2-2, with D hard to call. The CDR3 spans 15 residues. Between the trimmed V and J ends, which lost 2 bases and 1 base, there was a span of 11 bases. The germline V gene encodes CDR1 DFQATT and CDR2 SNEGSKA (reference sequence). In DNA form, the CDR3 reads TGCAGTGCTAGAACGGGCAGGTTGAACACCGGGGAGCTGTTTTTT. As protein: CSARTGRLNTGELFF.